This T cell receptor beta chain was profiled in a study of blood T cell repertoires in COVID-19. At the level of the study: The United States, Italy and Spain supplied acute and convalescent COVID-19 samples. The analysed material was cDNA or gDNA that came from T cells, B-cell-depleted T cells, or PBMCs.

This CDR3 is 15 amino acids long. Germline V gene lookup returns CDR1 LGHNA and CDR2 YSLEER. V lost 0 bases to trimming and J lost 3 bases, with 11 bases between them. Under the authors' procedure: By means of reference gene primer amplification, nucleated cell counts were estimated. The repertoire was sequenced with immunoSEQ multiplex PCR; TCRdb's copy has only in-frame clones and lacks some. The V and J calls and the clone size are those of that table, but D and trimming were determined from the DNA. The table has some 240,000 clones, about 79% seen once; the top ten hold 1.4%. The clonotype comes from a woman aged 40-49 years who had recovered from COVID-19. This chain links TRBV4-3 with TRBJ1-2; no clear D gene. Sequenced: peripheral blood. CDR3 loop: CASSQDLPGDYGYTF. CDR3 sequence (DNA): TGCGCCAGCAGCCAAGATCTGCCGGGTGACTATGGCTACACCTTC.